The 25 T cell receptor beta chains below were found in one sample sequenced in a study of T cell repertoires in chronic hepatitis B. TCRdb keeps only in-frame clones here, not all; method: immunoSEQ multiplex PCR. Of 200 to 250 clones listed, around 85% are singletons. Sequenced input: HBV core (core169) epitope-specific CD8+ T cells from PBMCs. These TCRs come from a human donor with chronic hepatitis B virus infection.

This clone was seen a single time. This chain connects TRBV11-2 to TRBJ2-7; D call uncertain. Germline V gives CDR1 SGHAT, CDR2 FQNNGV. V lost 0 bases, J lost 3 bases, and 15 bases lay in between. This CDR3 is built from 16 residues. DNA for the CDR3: TGTGCCAGCAGCTTAGATCAGGTGGCAAGTTTCTACGAGCAGTACTTC. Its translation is CASSLDQVASFYEQYF.

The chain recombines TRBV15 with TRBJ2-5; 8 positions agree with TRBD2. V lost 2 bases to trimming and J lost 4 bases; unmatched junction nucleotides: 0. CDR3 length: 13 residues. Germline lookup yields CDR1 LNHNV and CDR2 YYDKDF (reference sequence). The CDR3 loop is CATSRLAGETQYF. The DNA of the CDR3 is TGTGCCACCAGCAGACTAGCGGGAGAGACCCAGTACTTC.

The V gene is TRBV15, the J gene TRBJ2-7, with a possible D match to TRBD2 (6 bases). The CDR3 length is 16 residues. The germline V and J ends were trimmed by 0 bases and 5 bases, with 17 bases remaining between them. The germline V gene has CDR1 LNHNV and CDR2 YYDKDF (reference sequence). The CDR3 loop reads CATSRDRGVASDEQYF. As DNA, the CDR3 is TGTGCCACCAGCAGAGATCGGGGAGTGGCTAGCGACGAGCAGTACTTC. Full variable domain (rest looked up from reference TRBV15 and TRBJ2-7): DAMVIQNPRYQVTQFGKPVTLSCSQTLNHNVMYWYQQKSSQAPKLLFHYYDKDFNNEADTPDNFQSRRPNTSFCFLDIRSPGLGDTAMYLCATSRDRGVASDEQYFGPGTRLTVT.

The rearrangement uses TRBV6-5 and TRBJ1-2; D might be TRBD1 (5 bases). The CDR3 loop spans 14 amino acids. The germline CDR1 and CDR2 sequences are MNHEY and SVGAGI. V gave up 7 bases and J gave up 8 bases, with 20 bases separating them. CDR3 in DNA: TGTGCCAGCACCCCCTTCGACAGAAGCTCGGGCTACACCTTC. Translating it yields CASTPFDRSSGYTF.

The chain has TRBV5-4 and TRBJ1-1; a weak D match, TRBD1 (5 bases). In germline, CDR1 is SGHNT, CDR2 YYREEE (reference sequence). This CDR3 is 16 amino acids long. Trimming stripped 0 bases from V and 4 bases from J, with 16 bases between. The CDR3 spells CASSLGIGRDGTEAFF. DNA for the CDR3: TGTGCCAGCAGCTTGGGTATAGGGAGGGACGGCACTGAAGCTTTCTTT. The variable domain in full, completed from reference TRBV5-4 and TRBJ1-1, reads ETGVTQSPTHLIKTRGQQVTLRCSSQSGHNTVSWYQQALGQGPQFIFQYYREEENGRGNFPPRFSGLQFPNYSSELNVNALELDDSALYLCASSLGIGRDGTEAFFGQGTRLTVV.

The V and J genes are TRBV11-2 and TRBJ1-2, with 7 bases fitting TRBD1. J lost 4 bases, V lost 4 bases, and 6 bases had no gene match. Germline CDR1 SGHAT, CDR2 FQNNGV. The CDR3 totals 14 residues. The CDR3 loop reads CASSSGGGLYGYTF. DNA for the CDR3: TGTGCCAGCAGCTCAGGGGGGGGCCTCTATGGCTACACCTTC.

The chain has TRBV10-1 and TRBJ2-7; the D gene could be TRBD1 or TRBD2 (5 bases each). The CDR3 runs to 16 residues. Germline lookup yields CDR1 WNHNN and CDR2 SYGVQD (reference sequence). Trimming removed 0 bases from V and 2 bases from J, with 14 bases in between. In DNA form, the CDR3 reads TGCGCCAGCAGTGAGTCTTTGGGGGTGTCGGCCTACGAGCAGTACTTC. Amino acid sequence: CASSESLGVSAYEQYF.

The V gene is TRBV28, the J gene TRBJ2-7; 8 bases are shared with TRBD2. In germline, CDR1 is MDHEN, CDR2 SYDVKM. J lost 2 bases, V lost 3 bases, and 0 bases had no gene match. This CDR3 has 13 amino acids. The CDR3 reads CASSFGRAYEQYF. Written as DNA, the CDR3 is TGTGCCAGCAGTTTCGGGAGGGCCTACGAGCAGTACTTC. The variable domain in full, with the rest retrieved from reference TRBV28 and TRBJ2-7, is DVKVTQSSRYLVKRTGEKVFLECVQDMDHENMFWYRQDPGLGLRLIYFSYDVKMKEKGDIPEGYSVSREKKERFSLILESASTNQTSMYLCASSFGRAYEQYFGPGTRLTVT.

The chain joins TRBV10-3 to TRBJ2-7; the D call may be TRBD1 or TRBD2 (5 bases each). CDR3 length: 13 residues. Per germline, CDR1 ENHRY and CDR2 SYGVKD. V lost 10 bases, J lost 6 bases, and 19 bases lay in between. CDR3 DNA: TGTGCCACTGGGGACGGAGGATACGGCGAGCAGTACTTC. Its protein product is CATGDGGYGEQYF.

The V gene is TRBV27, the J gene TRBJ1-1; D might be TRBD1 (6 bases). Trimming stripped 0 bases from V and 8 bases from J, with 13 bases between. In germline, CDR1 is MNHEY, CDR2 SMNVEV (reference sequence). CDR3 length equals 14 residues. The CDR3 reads CASSLSAYGTEAFF. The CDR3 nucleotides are TGTGCCAGCAGTTTATCGGCTTATGGGACAGAAGCTTTCTTT.

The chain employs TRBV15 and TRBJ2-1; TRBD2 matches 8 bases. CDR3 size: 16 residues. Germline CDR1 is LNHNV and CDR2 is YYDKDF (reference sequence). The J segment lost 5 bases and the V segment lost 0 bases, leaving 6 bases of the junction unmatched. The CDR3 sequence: CATSRDRAGGHNEQFF. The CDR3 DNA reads TGTGCCACCAGCAGAGATCGGGCGGGGGGTCACAATGAGCAGTTCTTC.

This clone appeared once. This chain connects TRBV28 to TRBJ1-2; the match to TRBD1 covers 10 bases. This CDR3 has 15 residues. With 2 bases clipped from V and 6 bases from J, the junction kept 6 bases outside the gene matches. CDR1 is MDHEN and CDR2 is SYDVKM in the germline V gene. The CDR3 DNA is TGTGCCAGCAGTTTAGATCGACAGGGGGCGGATGGCTACACCTTC. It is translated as CASSLDRQGADGYTF.

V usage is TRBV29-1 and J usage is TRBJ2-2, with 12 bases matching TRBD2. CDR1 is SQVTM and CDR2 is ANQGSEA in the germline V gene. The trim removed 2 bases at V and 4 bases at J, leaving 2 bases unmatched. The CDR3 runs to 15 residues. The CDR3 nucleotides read TGCAGCGTTGAACTAGCGGGGGGGCCCACCGGGGAGCTGTTTTTT. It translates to CSVELAGGPTGELFF.

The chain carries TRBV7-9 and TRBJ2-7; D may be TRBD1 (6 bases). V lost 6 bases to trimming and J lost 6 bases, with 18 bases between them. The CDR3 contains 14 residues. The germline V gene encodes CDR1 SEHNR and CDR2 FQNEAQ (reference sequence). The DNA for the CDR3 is TGTGCCAGCAGTCGAACCACAGGGCTTTCCGAGCAGTACTTC. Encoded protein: CASSRTTGLSEQYF. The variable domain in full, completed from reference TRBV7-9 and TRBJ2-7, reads DTGVSQNPRHKITKRGQNVTFRCDPISEHNRLYWYRQTLGQGPEFLTYFQNEAQLEKSRLLSDRFSAERPKGSFSTLEIQRTEQGDSAMYLCASSRTTGLSEQYFGPGTRLTVT.

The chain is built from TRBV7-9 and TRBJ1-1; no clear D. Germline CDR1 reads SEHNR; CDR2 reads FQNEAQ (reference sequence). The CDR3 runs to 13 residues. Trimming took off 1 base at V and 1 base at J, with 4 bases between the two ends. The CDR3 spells CASSLGTNTEAFF. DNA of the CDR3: TGTGCCAGCAGCTTAGGAACGAACACTGAAGCTTTCTTT.

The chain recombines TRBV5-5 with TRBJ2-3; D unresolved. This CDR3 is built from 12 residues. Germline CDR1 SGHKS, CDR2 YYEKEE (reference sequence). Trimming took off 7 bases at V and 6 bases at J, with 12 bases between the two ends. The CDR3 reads CASSYYPDTQYF. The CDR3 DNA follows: TGTGCCAGCTCTTACTATCCCGATACGCAGTATTTT.

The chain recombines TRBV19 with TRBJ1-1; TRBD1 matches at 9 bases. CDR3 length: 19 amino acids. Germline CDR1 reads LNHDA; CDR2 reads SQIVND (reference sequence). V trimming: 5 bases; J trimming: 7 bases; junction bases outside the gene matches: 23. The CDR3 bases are TGTGCCAGTAGTTCGTGGACAGGGGATTCCCCGGAACATAAGAGTGAAGCTTTCTTT. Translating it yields CASSSWTGDSPEHKSEAFF.

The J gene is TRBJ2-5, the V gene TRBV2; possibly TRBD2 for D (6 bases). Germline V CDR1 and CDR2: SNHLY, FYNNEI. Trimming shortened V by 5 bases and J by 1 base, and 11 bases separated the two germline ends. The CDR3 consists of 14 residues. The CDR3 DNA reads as TGTGCCAGCAGTTCTCTAGCGTCCCAAGAGACCCAGTACTTC. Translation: CASSSLASQETQYF.

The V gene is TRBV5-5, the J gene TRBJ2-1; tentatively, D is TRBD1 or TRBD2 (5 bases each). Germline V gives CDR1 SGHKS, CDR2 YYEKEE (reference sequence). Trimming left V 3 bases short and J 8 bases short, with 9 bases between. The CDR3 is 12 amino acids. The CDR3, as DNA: TGTGCCAGCAGCTCCCGGGGCGATGAGCAGTTCTTC. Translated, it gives CASSSRGDEQFF.

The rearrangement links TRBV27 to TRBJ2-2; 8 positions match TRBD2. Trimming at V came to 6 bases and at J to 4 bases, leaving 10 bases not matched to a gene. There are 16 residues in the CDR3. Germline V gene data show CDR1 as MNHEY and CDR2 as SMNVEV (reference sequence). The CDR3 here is CASRLGAGASTGELFF. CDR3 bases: TGTGCCAGCAGGCTCGGAGCGGGGGCCTCCACCGGGGAGCTGTTTTTT.

The CDR3 sequence: CASSLLSGGYEQYF. The CDR3 DNA reads as TGTGCCAGCAGCTTATTGTCAGGGGGATACGAGCAGTACTTC. The chain employs TRBV7-9 and TRBJ2-7; 7 nucleotides line up with TRBD1. In germline, CDR1 is SEHNR, CDR2 FQNEAQ (reference sequence). Trimming took 2 bases from V and 4 from J; bases not matched to a gene: 5. There are 14 residues in the CDR3.

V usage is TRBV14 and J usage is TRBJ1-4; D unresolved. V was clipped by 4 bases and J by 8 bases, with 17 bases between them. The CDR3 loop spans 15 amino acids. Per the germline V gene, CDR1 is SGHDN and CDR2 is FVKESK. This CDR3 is CASSLRDGGWEKLFF. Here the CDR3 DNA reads TGTGCCAGCAGCCTCCGAGACGGCGGATGGGAAAAACTGTTTTTT.

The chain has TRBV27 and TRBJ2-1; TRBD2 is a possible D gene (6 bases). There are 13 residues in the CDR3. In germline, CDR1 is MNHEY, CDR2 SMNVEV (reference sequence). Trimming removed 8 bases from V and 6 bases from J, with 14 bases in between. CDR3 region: CASYGGTVNEQFF. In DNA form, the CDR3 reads TGTGCCAGCTACGGAGGGACTGTCAATGAGCAGTTCTTC.

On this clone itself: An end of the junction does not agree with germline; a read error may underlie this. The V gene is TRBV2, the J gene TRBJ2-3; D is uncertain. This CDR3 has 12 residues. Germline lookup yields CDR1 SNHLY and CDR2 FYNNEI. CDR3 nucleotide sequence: TGCGCCAGCAGTGAAAAGGTCGGTCCGCAGTATTTT. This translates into CASSEKVGPQYF.

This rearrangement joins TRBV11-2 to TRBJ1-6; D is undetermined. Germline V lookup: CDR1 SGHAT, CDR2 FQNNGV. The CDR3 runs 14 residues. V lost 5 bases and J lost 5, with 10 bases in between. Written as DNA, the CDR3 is TGTGCCAGCAGCATTATGACCAATAATTCACCCCTCCACTTT. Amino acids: CASSIMTNNSPLHF.